The entry below describes one T cell receptor beta chain. Antigen: not known. One junction end disagrees with the germline gene, perhaps due to a read error. TCR beta cDNA was reverse-transcribed from about 500 ng of total RNA. The reaction used a constant-region primer and ProtoScript II reverse transcriptase. The TCR beta library was amplified through three nested multiplex PCR rounds in a modified ARM-PCR procedure. TRBV1-TRBV30 forward primers paired with a C-beta reverse primer were used in the first two PCR rounds, which ran roughly 9 cycles each. Using its own MiXCR run on the multiplex PCR reads, TCRdb lists one record per CDR3 protein. Here the sample spans some 190,000 distinct CDR3 sequences, approximately 80% being singletons. These data come from a study of tumor-infiltrating lymphocytes in primary liver carcinoma. As for the study in general: Men as well as women, aged 30 to 69 years, made up the patients. About 3.5 to 7.5 million productive TCRbeta reads were obtained from the samples, with similar numbers across tissue types.

Without any cell sorting, about 20-31 mg of bulk tissue yielded co-extracted RNA and DNA. General study findings and limits: Just around 7.5-24% of top clones spanned all five tumor regions.

CDR3 length: 14 amino acids. CDR1 is SQVTM and CDR2 is ANQGSEA in the germline V gene. The J gene is TRBJ1-2, the V gene TRBV29-1; D may be TRBD1 (6 bases). The clonotype originates from a man aged 40-49 years with primary liver carcinoma and hepatitis B virus infection. The material sequenced was tumor tissue from primary liver carcinoma. CDR3 residues: CNVKFGQSIYVYTF. The CDR3 DNA sequence: TGCAACGTCAAGTTTGGACAGTCAATCTATGTCTACACCTTC.